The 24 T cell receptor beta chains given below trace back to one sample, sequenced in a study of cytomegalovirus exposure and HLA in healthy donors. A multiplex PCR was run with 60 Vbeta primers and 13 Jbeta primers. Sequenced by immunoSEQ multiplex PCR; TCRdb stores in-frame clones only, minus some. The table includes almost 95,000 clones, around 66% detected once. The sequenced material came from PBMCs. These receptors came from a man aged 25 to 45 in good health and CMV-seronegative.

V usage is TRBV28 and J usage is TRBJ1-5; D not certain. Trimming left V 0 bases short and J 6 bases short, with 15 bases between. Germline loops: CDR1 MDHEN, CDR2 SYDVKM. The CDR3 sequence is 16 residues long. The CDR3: CASSLCSVGEGQPQHF. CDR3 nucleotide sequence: TGTGCCAGCAGTTTATGCTCGGTCGGAGAGGGTCAGCCCCAGCATTTT.

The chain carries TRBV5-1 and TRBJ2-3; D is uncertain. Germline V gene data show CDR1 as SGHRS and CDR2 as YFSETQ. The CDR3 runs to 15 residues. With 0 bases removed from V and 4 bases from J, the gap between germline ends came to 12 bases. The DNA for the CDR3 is TGCGCCAGCAGCTTGGCGGGTAGATTGGCAGATACGCAGTATTTT. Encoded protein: CASSLAGRLADTQYF.

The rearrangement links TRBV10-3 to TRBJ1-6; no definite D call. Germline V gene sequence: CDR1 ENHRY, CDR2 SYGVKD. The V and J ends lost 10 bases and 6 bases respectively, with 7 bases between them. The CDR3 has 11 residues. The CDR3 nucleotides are TGTGCCACCGGCGGTAATTCACCCCTCCACTTT. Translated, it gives CATGGNSPLHF.

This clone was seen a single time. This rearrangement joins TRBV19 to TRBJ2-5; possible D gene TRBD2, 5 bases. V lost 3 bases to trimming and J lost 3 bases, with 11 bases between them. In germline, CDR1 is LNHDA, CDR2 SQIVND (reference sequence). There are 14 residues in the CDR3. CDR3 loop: CASSITGKKETQYF. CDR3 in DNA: TGTGCCAGTAGTATTACCGGGAAAAAAGAGACCCAGTACTTC.

The CDR3 DNA reads as TGTGCCAGCATACCGGGTGATACCTACGAGCAGTACTTC. This codes for CASIPGDTYEQYF. The chain couples TRBV6-5 to TRBJ2-7; D is ambiguous. Germline-derived CDR1 and CDR2 are MNHEY and SVGAGI. There are 13 residues in the CDR3. V gave up 7 bases and J gave up 2 bases, with 12 bases separating them.

CDR3 DNA sequence: TGCGCCAGCAGCCAAGTAGGGGGGGCAACATATAGCAATCAGCCCCAGCATTTT. This gives the protein CASSQVGGATYSNQPQHF. This chain links TRBV4-1 with TRBJ1-5; D possibly corresponds to TRBD1 (6 bases). The CDR3 contains 18 residues. Germline lookup yields CDR1 MGHRA and CDR2 YSYEKL. V gave up 1 base and J gave up 0 bases, with 16 bases separating them.

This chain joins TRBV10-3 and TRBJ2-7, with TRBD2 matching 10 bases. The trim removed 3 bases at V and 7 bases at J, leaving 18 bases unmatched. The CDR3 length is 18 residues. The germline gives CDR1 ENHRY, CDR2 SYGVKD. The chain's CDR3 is CAISELLAGTWILREQYF. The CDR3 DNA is TGTGCCATCAGTGAATTACTAGCGGGGACCTGGATCCTACGTGAGCAGTACTTC.

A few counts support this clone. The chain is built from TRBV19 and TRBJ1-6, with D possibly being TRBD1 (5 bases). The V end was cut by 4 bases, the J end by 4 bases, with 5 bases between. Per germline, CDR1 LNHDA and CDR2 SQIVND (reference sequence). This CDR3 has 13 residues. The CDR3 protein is CASSTGYNSPLHF. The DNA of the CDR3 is TGTGCCAGTAGTACAGGGTATAATTCACCCCTCCACTTT.

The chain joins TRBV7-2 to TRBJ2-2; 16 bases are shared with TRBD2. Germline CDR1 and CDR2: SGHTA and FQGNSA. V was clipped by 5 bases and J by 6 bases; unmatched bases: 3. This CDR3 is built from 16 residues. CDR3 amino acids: CASSPGTSGRAGELFF. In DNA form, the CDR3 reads TGTGCCAGCAGCCCAGGGACTAGCGGGAGGGCCGGGGAGCTGTTTTTT. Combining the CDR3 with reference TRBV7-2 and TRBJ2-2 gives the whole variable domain GAGVSQSPSNKVTEKGKDVELRCDPISGHTALYWYRQSLGQGLEFLIYFQGNSAPDKSGLPSDRFSAERTGGSVSTLTIQRTQQEDSAVYLCASSPGTSGRAGELFFGEGSRLTVL.

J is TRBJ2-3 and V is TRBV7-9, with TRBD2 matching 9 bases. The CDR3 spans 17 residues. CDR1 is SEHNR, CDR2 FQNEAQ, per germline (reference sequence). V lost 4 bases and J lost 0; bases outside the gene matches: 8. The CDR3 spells CASSSGVAGASTDTQYF. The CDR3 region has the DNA TGTGCCAGCAGCTCCGGGGTAGCGGGGGCTAGCACAGATACGCAGTATTTT.

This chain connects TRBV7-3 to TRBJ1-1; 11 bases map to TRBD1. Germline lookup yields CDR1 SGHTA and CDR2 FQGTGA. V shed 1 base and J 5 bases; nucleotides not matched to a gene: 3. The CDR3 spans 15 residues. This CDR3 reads CASSLMGTGGTEAFF. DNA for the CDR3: TGTGCCAGCAGCTTAATGGGGACAGGGGGTACTGAAGCTTTCTTT.

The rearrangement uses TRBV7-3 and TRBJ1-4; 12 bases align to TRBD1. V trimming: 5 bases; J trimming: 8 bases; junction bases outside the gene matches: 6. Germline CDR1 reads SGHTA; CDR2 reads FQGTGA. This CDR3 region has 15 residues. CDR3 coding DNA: TGTGCCAGCAGCGCAACCGGGACAGGGGGCGAAAAACTGTTTTTT. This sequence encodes CASSATGTGGEKLFF.

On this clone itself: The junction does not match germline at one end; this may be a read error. The CDR3 DNA is TGTGCCAACTCACCACTCTCAGCAGATACGCAGTATTTT. Translating it yields CANSPLSADTQYF. The chain couples TRBV18 to TRBJ2-3; D remains ambiguous. The CDR3 extends over 13 amino acids. The germline V gene encodes CDR1 KGHSH and CDR2 LQKENI.

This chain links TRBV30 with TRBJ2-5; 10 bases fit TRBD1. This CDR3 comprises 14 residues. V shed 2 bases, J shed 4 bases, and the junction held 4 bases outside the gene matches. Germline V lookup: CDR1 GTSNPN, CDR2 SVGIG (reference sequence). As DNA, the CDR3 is TGTGCCTGGAGTCGGGACAGGGGAGTAGAGACCCAGTACTTC. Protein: CAWSRDRGVETQYF.

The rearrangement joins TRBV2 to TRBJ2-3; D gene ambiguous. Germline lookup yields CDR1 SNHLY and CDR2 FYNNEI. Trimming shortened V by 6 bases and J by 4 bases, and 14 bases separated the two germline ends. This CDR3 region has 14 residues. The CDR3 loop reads CASRRELVADTQYF. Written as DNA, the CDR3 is TGTGCCAGCAGGAGAGAGTTAGTCGCAGATACGCAGTATTTT.

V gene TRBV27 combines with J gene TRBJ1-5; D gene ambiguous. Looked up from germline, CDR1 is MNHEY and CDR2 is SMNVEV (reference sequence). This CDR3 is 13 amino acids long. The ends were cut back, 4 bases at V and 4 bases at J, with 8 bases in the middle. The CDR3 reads CASSSFLNQPQHF. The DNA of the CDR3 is TGTGCCAGCAGTTCGTTCCTTAATCAGCCCCAGCATTTT.

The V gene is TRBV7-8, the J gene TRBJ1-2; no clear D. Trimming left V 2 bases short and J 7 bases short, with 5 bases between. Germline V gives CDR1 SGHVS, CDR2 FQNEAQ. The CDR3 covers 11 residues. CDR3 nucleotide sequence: TGTGCCAGCAGCTTAACGGGTGGCTACACCTTC. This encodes CASSLTGGYTF.

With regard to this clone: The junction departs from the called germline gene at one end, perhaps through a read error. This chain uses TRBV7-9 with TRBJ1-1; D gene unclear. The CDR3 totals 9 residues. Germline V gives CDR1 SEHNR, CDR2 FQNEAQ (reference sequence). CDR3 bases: TGTTCCAGCCCGTCTGAAGCTTTCTTT. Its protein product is CSSPSEAFF.

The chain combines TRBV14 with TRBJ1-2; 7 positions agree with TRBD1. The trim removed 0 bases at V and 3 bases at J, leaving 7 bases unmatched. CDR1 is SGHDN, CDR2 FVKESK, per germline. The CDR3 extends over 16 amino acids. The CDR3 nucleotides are TGTGCCAGCAGCCAAGATATACGGCAGGGGGACTATGGCTACACCTTC. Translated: CASSQDIRQGDYGYTF.

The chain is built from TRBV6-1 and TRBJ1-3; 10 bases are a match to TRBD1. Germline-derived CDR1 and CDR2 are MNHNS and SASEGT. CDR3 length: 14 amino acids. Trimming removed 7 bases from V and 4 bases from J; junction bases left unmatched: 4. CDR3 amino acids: CASNDRGQGNTIYF. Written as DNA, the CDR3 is TGTGCCAGCAACGACAGGGGGCAAGGAAACACCATATATTTT.

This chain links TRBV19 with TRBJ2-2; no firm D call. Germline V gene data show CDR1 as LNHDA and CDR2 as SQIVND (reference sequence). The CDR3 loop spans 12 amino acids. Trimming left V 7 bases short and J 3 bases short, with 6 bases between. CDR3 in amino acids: CASNPDTGELFF. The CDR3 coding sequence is TGTGCCAGTAACCCGGACACCGGGGAGCTGTTTTTT.

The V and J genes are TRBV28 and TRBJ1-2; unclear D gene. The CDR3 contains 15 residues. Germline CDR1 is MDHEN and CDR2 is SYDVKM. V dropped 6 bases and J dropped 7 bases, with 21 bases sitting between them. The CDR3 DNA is TGTGCCAGCAGCCGGCGAGGGCCCCTAAGTGGTGGCTACACCTTC. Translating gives CASSRRGPLSGGYTF.

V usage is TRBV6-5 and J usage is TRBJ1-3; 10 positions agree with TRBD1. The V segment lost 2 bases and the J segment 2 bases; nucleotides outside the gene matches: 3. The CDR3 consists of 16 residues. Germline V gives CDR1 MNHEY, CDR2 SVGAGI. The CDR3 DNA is TGTGCCAGCAGTTACGCCGGGACAGGGGCTGGAAACACCATATATTTT. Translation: CASSYAGTGAGNTIYF.

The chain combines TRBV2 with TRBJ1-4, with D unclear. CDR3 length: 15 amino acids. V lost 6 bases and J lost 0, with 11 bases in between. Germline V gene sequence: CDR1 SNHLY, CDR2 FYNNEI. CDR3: CASRYSLATNEKLFF. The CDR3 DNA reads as TGTGCCAGCAGGTACAGCCTCGCAACTAATGAAAAACTGTTTTTT.